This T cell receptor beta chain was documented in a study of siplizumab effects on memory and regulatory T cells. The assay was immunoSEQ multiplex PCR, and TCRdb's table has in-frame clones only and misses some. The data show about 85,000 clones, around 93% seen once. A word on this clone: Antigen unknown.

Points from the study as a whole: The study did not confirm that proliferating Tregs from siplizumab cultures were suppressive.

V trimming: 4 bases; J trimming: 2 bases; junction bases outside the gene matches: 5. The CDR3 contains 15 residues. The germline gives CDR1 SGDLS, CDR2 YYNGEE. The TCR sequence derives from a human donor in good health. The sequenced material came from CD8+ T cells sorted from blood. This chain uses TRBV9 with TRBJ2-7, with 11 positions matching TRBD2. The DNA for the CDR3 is TGTGCCAGCAGCCCGACTAGCGGGACTGCCTACGAGCAGTACTTC. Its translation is CASSPTSGTAYEQYF.